A single T cell receptor (beta chain) is shown here with its context. The target antigen is unknown. A read error is likely, as this CDR3 ends without the conserved phenylalanine or tryptophan. The data belong to a study of tumor-infiltrating lymphocytes in primary liver carcinoma. A primer in the constant region served to generate TCR beta cDNA from 500 ng of total RNA. TCR beta libraries came from three nested multiplex PCR rounds using slightly modified ARM-PCR. Two initial PCR rounds of around 9 cycles each paired TRBV1-TRBV30 forward primers with a C-beta reverse primer. TCRdb reprocessed the multiplex PCR reads via MiXCR and lists one record per CDR3 protein. The sample includes some 180,000 distinct CDR3 sequences, 60% seen only once; the top ten take approximately 70%. Study conclusions and caveats: Overlap between tumor regions exceeded overlap of tumor with adjacent tissue or blood.

V was trimmed by 1 base and J by 5 bases, leaving 8 bases between them. The CDR3 has 13 residues. Germline V lookup: CDR1 SGHAT, CDR2 FQNNGV. In addition to blood RNA drawn from unsorted whole blood, germline DNA was extracted. At sampling, these chronic HBV carriers had received no treatment. The sequence was obtained from a middle-aged man with primary liver carcinoma and hepatitis B virus infection. The source material was peripheral blood. The chain couples TRBV11-2 to TRBJ2-5; D call uncertain. DNA for the CDR3: TGTGCCAGCAGCTTAGGTAAAACGGAGACCCAGTACATC. Amino acids: CASSLGKTETQYI.